These 32 T cell receptor beta chains share one sample of origin, sequenced in a study of T-cell reconstitution after alpha-beta-depleted transplantation in children. Unique molecular identifiers were incorporated when the TCRbeta library was constructed. TCRdb independently ran MiXCR on the PCR reads; one entry per CDR3 protein. This sample has about 180,000 distinct CDR3 sequences, with 11% found just once. Source: PBMCs, taken before TCRalphabeta/CD19-depleted stem cell transplant. All receptors come from a boy aged 2 to 9 with acute myeloid leukemia, due to receive a stem cell transplant.

In its sample, this clonotype was seen many times. The chain combines TRBV28 with TRBJ1-2; D is perhaps TRBD1 (5 bases). Germline CDR1 and CDR2: MDHEN and SYDVKM. V shed 4 bases and J shed 4 bases, with 19 bases lying between them. The CDR3 is 16 residues long. The CDR3 DNA reads as TGTGCCAGCAGTTCCCCCGCTGTGGGGAGGGGCTATGGCTACACCTTC. Its translation: CASSSPAVGRGYGYTF.

This clonotype was observed a handful of times. The chain couples TRBV29-1 to TRBJ1-2, with D hard to call. The V gene's germline CDR1 is SQVTM and CDR2 ANQGSEA. V was cut by 3 bases and J by 12 bases, with 14 bases left in between. This CDR3 comprises 11 residues. CDR3 region: CSVEDGRPNTF. CDR3 sequence (DNA): TGCAGCGTTGAGGATGGACGGCCGAACACCTTC.

This clonotype showed up many times. The genes are TRBV6-4 and TRBJ2-3; D is perhaps TRBD1 (6 bases). The CDR3 sequence is 15 residues long. V lost 5 bases, J lost 1 base, and 13 bases lay in between. In germline, CDR1 is MRHNA, CDR2 SNTAGT. CDR3 nucleotide sequence: TGTGCCAGCAGTAGGACAGTCTTGGGCACAGATACGCAGTATTTT. Its protein is CASSRTVLGTDTQYF.

This clonotype was detected many times. The rearrangement uses TRBV7-9 and TRBJ2-1, with TRBD1 matching 8 bases. V dropped 5 bases and J dropped 7; count of bases not matched to a gene: 7. Germline CDR1 SEHNR, CDR2 FQNEAQ (reference sequence). The CDR3 has 14 amino acids. The CDR3 spells CASSPDRVGNEQFF. CDR3 DNA: TGTGCCAGCAGCCCGGACAGGGTGGGGAATGAGCAGTTCTTC.

V and J are TRBV28 and TRBJ2-2, with D perhaps TRBD2 (5 bases). This CDR3 region has 15 residues. The V end lost 2 bases, the J end lost 4 bases, and 11 bases lay between the germline ends. Germline V gene data show CDR1 as MDHEN and CDR2 as SYDVKM. The CDR3 sequence: CASSLEDGGTGELFF. In DNA form, the CDR3 reads TGTGCCAGCAGTTTAGAGGACGGAGGCACCGGGGAGCTGTTTTTT.

This clonotype was seen at least ten times. The chain uses TRBV20-1 and TRBJ2-2; 9 bases match TRBD2. The CDR3 is made up of 12 amino acids. Looked up from germline, CDR1 is DFQATT and CDR2 is SNEGSKA (reference sequence). Here the CDR3 reads CSVAGDTGELFF. In DNA form, the CDR3 reads TGCAGCGTAGCGGGGGACACCGGGGAGCTGTTTTTT.

This clonotype came up many times. The chain joins TRBV24-1 to TRBJ2-3; 8 positions match TRBD1. The CDR3 length is 20 residues. The V gene end was trimmed by 7 bases and the J gene end by 0 bases; junction bases not matched to a gene: 20. Germline CDR1 and CDR2: KGHDR and SFDVKD. The CDR3, as DNA: TGTGCCACCAGGAGAAGTCCTAGCCAGCTCGGGACAGGAAGCACAGATACGCAGTATTTT. Its protein is CATRRSPSQLGTGSTDTQYF.

This clonotype was counted a few times. This CDR3 is CASSELASRNEQFF. CDR3 DNA sequence: TGTGCCAGCAGTGAATTGGCCAGTCGCAATGAGCAGTTCTTC. This chain connects TRBV6-1 to TRBJ2-1; D is unresolved. Germline lookup yields CDR1 MNHNS and CDR2 SASEGT. The V end lost 2 bases, the J end lost 6 bases, and 11 bases lay between the germline ends. CDR3 size: 14 residues.

This clonotype has ten or more counts. The V call is TRBV28, the J call TRBJ1-5, with no clear D. V lost 3 bases to trimming and J lost 6 bases, with 12 bases between them. The CDR3 has 14 residues. Per germline, CDR1 MDHEN and CDR2 SYDVKM. The CDR3 protein is CASSFWADAQPQHF. The CDR3 DNA sequence: TGTGCCAGCAGTTTTTGGGCAGACGCTCAGCCCCAGCATTTT. The whole variable domain, remainder taken from reference TRBV28 and TRBJ1-5, is DVKVTQSSRYLVKRTGEKVFLECVQDMDHENMFWYRQDPGLGLRLIYFSYDVKMKEKGDIPEGYSVSREKKERFSLILESASTNQTSMYLCASSFWADAQPQHFGDGTRLSIL.

This clonotype showed up many times. The chain employs TRBV7-6 and TRBJ2-7; 8 bases map to TRBD2. This CDR3 contains 15 residues. The V gene's germline CDR1 is SGHVS and CDR2 FNYEAQ. V trimming: 5 bases; J trimming: 5 bases; junction bases outside the gene matches: 11. The CDR3 DNA reads as TGTGCCAGCAGCCAATCGTCCGGGGGGGCCCACGAGCAGTACGTC. Translation gives CASSQSSGGAHEQYV.

This clonotype has at least ten counts. J is TRBJ2-7 and V is TRBV10-2; 7 nucleotides align to TRBD1. Germline V lookup: CDR1 WSHSY, CDR2 SAAADI. There are 13 residues in the CDR3. Germline trimming cut 1 base from V and 5 bases from J; bases unmatched to any gene: 2. CDR3 protein: CASSEYRGNEQYV. The CDR3 nucleotides read TGCGCCAGCAGTGAGTACAGGGGTAACGAGCAGTACGTC.

This clonotype has a handful of counts. The rearrangement uses TRBV6-5 and TRBJ1-3, with D hard to call. The CDR3 runs 14 residues. With 2 bases removed from V and 4 bases from J, the gap between germline ends came to 9 bases. Germline V gene data show CDR1 as MNHEY and CDR2 as SVGAGI. CDR3 in amino acids: CASSYREIGNTIYF. The CDR3 DNA reads TGTGCCAGCAGTTACAGGGAGATAGGAAACACCATATATTTT.

This clonotype was detected ten times or more. The chain carries TRBV28 and TRBJ2-7; 9 bases line up with TRBD1. CDR3 length: 17 amino acids. V trimming: 6 bases; J trimming: 0 bases; junction bases outside the gene matches: 12. Germline values: CDR1 MDHEN, CDR2 SYDVKM. The CDR3 sequence: CASSRGSGTGPSYEQYF. Written as DNA, the CDR3 is TGTGCCAGCAGCCGGGGCTCCGGGACAGGGCCCTCCTACGAGCAGTACTTC.

This clonotype came up many times. This chain joins TRBV5-1 and TRBJ2-2, with 12 bases that match TRBD2. The junction had 3 bases not matched to a gene; V was cut back by 4 bases and J by 2 bases. Germline lookup yields CDR1 SGHRS and CDR2 YFSETQ. This CDR3 has 16 amino acids. This CDR3 reads CASSRTSGVNTGELFF. The DNA for the CDR3 is TGCGCCAGCAGCCGGACTAGCGGGGTCAACACCGGGGAGCTGTTTTTT.

This clonotype was observed many times. The chain is built from TRBV12-3 or TRBV12-4 and TRBJ1-4; TRBD1 aligns across 8 bases. V was pared by 1 base and J by 0 bases, with 4 bases of the junction left unmatched. The CDR3 runs to 17 residues. CDR3 sequence (DNA): TGTGCCAGCAGTTTAGGTGACAGGGGTGCAACTAATGAAAAACTGTTTTTT. Its translation: CASSLGDRGATNEKLFF.

This clonotype has ten or more counts. The rearrangement links TRBV11-2 to TRBJ1-1; no reliable D call. V lost 2 bases and J lost 4, with 14 bases in between. This CDR3 has 15 residues. From germline, CDR1 is SGHAT and CDR2 FQNNGV. DNA of the CDR3: TGTGCCAGCAGCTTAAGAGGGCCTGCGGGCACTGAAGCTTTCTTT. Its protein product is CASSLRGPAGTEAFF.

This clonotype was picked up many times. The chain is built from TRBV5-5 and TRBJ1-4; no clear D. Trimming took off 3 bases at V and 0 bases at J, with 9 bases between the two ends. Germline assignment: CDR1 SGHKS and CDR2 YYEKEE (reference sequence). The CDR3 has 15 residues. The CDR3 DNA reads TGTGCCAGCAGCTGGAGACATCCAACTAATGAAAAACTGTTTTTT. Amino acid sequence: CASSWRHPTNEKLFF.

This clonotype was detected ten times or more. The V gene is TRBV7-8, the J gene TRBJ2-7; D possibly matches TRBD1 or TRBD2 (7 bases each). Trimming took off 5 bases at V and 2 bases at J, with 16 bases between the two ends. The CDR3 loop spans 15 amino acids. The germline V gene encodes CDR1 SGHVS and CDR2 FQNEAQ. CDR3: CASSEKRGQPYEQYV. CDR3 in DNA: TGTGCCAGCAGCGAGAAGCGGGGACAGCCCTACGAGCAGTACGTC.

This clonotype was recorded at least ten times. This chain connects TRBV3-1 to TRBJ2-4, with D unclear. The germline V gene encodes CDR1 LGHDT and CDR2 YNNKEL (reference sequence). The V gene lost 0 bases and the J gene lost 8 bases, with 11 bases spanning the gap. This CDR3 has 14 residues. The chain's CDR3 is CASSQEFRIDIQYF. In DNA, the CDR3 is TGTGCCAGCAGCCAAGAGTTCAGGATCGACATTCAGTACTTC.

The V and J genes are TRBV11-2 and TRBJ2-3; TRBD2 agrees at 8 bases. The germline gives CDR1 SGHAT, CDR2 FQNNGV. J lost 2 bases, V lost 1 base, and 14 bases had no gene match. The CDR3 contains 19 residues. Here the CDR3 reads CASSLGSGIGISITDTQYF. As DNA, the CDR3 is TGTGCCAGCAGCTTAGGTAGCGGGATCGGCATCTCAATCACAGATACGCAGTATTTT.

Ten or more counts support this clonotype. This rearrangement joins TRBV6-5 to TRBJ2-7, with 10 bases aligning to TRBD2. Germline V lookup: CDR1 MNHEY, CDR2 SVGAGI. The trim removed 4 bases at V and 1 base at J, leaving 10 bases unmatched. CDR3 length equals 17 residues. The CDR3 loop reads CASSFVRLAGVSYEQYF. The CDR3 DNA sequence: TGTGCCAGCAGTTTCGTCCGACTAGCGGGTGTTTCCTACGAGCAGTACTTC.

This clonotype was counted many times. V is TRBV5-1 and J is TRBJ2-1; 8 positions agree with TRBD1. This CDR3 is built from 18 residues. The trim removed 1 base at V and 0 bases at J, leaving 9 bases unmatched. Germline V gene data show CDR1 as SGHRS and CDR2 as YFSETQ. In DNA form, the CDR3 reads TGCGCCAGCAGCTTGTTGGGACAGGCCTGGGGCTCCTACAATGAGCAGTTCTTC. Its translation: CASSLLGQAWGSYNEQFF.

This clonotype was seen many times. This chain links TRBV12-3 or TRBV12-4 with TRBJ2-3; 13 bases line up with TRBD2. Trimming took 8 bases from V and 4 from J; bases not matched to a gene: 12. This CDR3 spans 17 amino acids. In DNA form, the CDR3 reads TGTGCCAGCGAGGCGGCTACTAGCGGGGGGGCACCAGATACGCAGTATTTT. Its translation: CASEAATSGGAPDTQYF.

V is TRBV5-6 and J is TRBJ2-3; 9 nucleotides agree with TRBD2. Germline-derived CDR1 and CDR2 are SGHDT and YYEEEE. Trimming removed 3 bases from V and 2 bases from J; junction bases left unmatched: 7. The CDR3 has 16 residues. CDR3 nucleotide sequence: TGTGCCAGCAGCTCTGGACTAGCGCACCACACAGATACGCAGTATTTT. It translates to CASSSGLAHHTDTQYF.

Many counts were recorded for this clonotype. The chain employs TRBV29-1 and TRBJ2-2, with 7 bases lining up with TRBD1. Germline-derived CDR1 and CDR2 are SQVTM and ANQGSEA. V shed 7 bases, J shed 4 bases, and the junction held 6 bases outside the gene matches. The CDR3 has 13 amino acids. The CDR3: CSAWTGGTGELFF. CDR3 nucleotides: TGCAGCGCGTGGACAGGAGGCACCGGGGAGCTGTTTTTT.

Of note for this clonotype: One base away lies a much larger clone, so this may be a sequencing read error. The chain combines TRBV3-1 with TRBJ2-2, with TRBD1 matching 7 bases. Germline V gene lookup returns CDR1 LGHDT and CDR2 YNNKEL (reference sequence). CDR3 length equals 15 residues. CDR3 loop: CACSFGTVNTGELFF. CDR3 nucleotides: TGTGCCTGCAGCTTTGGGACAGTAAACACCGGGGAGCTGTTTTTT.

This clonotype was seen repeatedly, ten times or more. The CDR3: CASSPRDYNEQFF. CDR3 in DNA: TGTGCCAGCTCACCTCGGGACTACAATGAGCAGTTCTTC. This chain joins TRBV18 and TRBJ2-1; possible D gene TRBD2, 5 bases. Trimming took 3 bases from V and 3 from J, leaving 6 bases between them. The CDR3 loop spans 13 amino acids. Germline values: CDR1 KGHSH, CDR2 LQKENI.

This clonotype was recorded many times. V usage is TRBV3-1 and J usage is TRBJ2-5; 10 bases are a match to TRBD2. Germline CDR1 reads LGHDT; CDR2 reads YNNKEL (reference sequence). The CDR3 spans 13 residues. The V segment lost 4 bases and the J segment 4 bases; nucleotides outside the gene matches: 0. CDR3 residues: CASSRLAGETQYF. As DNA, the CDR3 is TGTGCCAGCAGCCGACTAGCGGGAGAGACCCAGTACTTC.

This clonotype was recorded at least ten times. The rearrangement links TRBV6-5 to TRBJ1-6; 10 bases map to TRBD1. This CDR3 is built from 17 residues. Germline CDR1 is MNHEY and CDR2 is SVGAGI. Losses at the gene ends were 4 bases for V and 3 bases for J; bases not matched to a gene: 6. The CDR3 DNA follows: TGTGCCAGCAGTTCCCAGACAGGGGGCTTCTATAATTCACCCCTCCACTTT. Protein sequence: CASSSQTGGFYNSPLHF.

This clonotype was counted at least ten times. The V and J genes are TRBV7-2 and TRBJ2-5, with a weak D call TRBD2 (6 bases). Germline CDR1 is SGHTA and CDR2 is FQGNSA. Between the trimmed V and J ends, which lost 4 bases and 5 bases, there was a span of 20 bases. The CDR3 sequence is 16 residues long. Here the CDR3 DNA reads TGTGCCAGCAGCTGGATTGAACTAGAGGCGGGGGAGACCCAGTACTTC. This sequence encodes CASSWIELEAGETQYF.

This clonotype was observed at least ten times. The chain has TRBV20-1 and TRBJ2-7, with 10 positions matching TRBD2. Germline CDR1 and CDR2: DFQATT and SNEGSKA (reference sequence). The CDR3 is 15 amino acids. The J segment lost 4 bases and the V segment lost 6 bases, leaving 12 bases of the junction unmatched. CDR3 protein: CSAKDLAGEGYEQYF. In nucleotides, the CDR3 is TGCAGTGCCAAAGACCTAGCGGGAGAAGGATACGAGCAGTACTTC.

V is TRBV2 and J is TRBJ2-1; 7 bases map to TRBD1. This CDR3 is built from 12 residues. V gave up 10 bases and J gave up 6 bases; unmatched junction bases: 6. Per the germline V gene, CDR1 is SNHLY and CDR2 is FYNNEI. CDR3 sequence (DNA): TGTGCCAATGACAGGGTTGGCAATGAGCAGTTCTTC. Amino acid sequence: CANDRVGNEQFF.